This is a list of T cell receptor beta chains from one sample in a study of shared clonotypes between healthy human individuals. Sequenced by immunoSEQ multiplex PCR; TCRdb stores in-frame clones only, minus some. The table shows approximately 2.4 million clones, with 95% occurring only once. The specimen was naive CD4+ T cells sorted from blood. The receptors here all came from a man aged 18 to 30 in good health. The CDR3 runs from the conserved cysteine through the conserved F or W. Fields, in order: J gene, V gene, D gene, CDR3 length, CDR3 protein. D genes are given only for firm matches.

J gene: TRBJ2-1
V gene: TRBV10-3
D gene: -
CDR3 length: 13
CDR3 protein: CAISDSGGSEQFF

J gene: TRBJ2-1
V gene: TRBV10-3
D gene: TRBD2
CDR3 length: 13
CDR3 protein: CAIGTSGYNEQFF

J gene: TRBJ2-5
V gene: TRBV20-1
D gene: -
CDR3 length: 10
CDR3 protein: CSASEETQYF

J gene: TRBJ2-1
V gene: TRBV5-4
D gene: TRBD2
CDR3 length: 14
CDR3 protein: CASSLPGGRGEQFF

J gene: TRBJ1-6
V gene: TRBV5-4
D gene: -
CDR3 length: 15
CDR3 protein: CASSSTTDSNSPLHF

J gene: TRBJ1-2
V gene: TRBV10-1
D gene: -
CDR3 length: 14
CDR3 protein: CASSPDAGGYGYTF

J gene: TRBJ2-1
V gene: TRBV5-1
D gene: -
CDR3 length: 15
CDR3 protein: CASSLPDRNFNEQFF

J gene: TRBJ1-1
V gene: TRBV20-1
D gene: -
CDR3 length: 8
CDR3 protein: CSAPEAFF

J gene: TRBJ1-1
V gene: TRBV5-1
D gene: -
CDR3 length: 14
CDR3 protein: CASSLGGAHTEAFF

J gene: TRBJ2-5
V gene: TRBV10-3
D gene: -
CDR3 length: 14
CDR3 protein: CAISESLHQETQYF

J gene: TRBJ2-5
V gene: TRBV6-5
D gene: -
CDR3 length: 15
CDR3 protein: CASSYSIGRQETQYF

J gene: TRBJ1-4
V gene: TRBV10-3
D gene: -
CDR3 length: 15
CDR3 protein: CAISESGGGSEKLFF

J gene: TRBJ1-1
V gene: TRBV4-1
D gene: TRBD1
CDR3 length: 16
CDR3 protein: CASSQFETGAGTEAFF

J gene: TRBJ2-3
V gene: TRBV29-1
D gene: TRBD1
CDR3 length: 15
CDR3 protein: CSVAVGTGRTDTQYF